This T cell receptor (beta chain) was recovered during a study of OX40 agonist ivuxolimab in advanced cancers. For the study in its entirety: Ivuxolimab, which targeted the costimulatory receptor OX40 (CD134), was an agonistic, fully human IgG2 monoclonal antibody. Intravenous ivuxolimab was administered to patients every 2 weeks at six dose levels: 0.01, 0.1, 0.3, 1.5, 3 and 10 mg/kg. Of the 50 to 55 dose-escalation patients, hepatocellular carcinoma was present in about 20, melanoma in roughly 15, renal cell carcinoma in 9 and head and neck cancer in 9. In the dose-escalation cohort, 65% to 90% of patients were male, and the mean age was approximately 60 years, with a range of 23 to 79. Prior anti-PD-1, anti-PD-L1 or anti-CTLA-4 therapy was permitted, and checkpoint inhibitors had been received by 40% to 50% of dose-escalation patients. Partial responses occurred in three dose-escalation patients: two with cutaneous melanoma and one with hepatocellular carcinoma. The point of sequencing TCRbeta in the periphery was to test whether ivuxolimab changed TCR sequence diversity and drove clonal T-cell expansion. The monotherapy dose-escalation portion (N of about 50 patients) of the phase I ivuxolimab trial is reported in the paper. The full study reports these points: The antigen specificity of the peripheral T cells that underwent clonal expansion was not determined. Low levels of normalized T-cell clonal expansion were also seen in some nonresponding patients. In the 0.1-3.0 mg/kg groups, partial responders had among the lowest normalized peripheral clonal expansion, particularly in CD8+ T cells. After ivuxolimab, expanded clones were on average more numerous among CD8+ T cells than among CD4+ T cells. At doses of 0.1 to 3.0 mg/kg, clonal expansion of both CD4+ and CD8+ blood T cells was observed from baseline to week 6.

CDR1 is given as MNHNS and CDR2 as SASEGT, both from the germline V gene. V was cut back by 4 bases and J by 2 bases, leaving a gap of 12 bases between them. The CDR3 measures 14 amino acids from cysteine to phenylalanine. Just the 42-base CDR3 DNA is kept, in frame starting at base 1. The trial excluded patients who had a history of autoimmune disease or who were on systemic immunosuppression. Peripheral blood for TCR sequencing was collected from all dose cohorts at baseline, on cycle 4 day 1, and on cycle 7 day 1. The samples were drawn from a first-in-human, open-label, multicenter phase I dose-escalation trial of ivuxolimab. The trial enrolled adults with locally advanced or metastatic head and neck squamous cell, hepatocellular, melanoma or renal cell carcinoma. Before TCR sequencing, CD4+ T cells and CD8+ T cells from peripheral blood were sorted into separate populations. Genomic DNA was extracted from sorted cells for sequencing of the TCRbeta CDR3 region. TCRbeta CDR3 regions were sequenced using the immunoSEQ Assay. In TCRdb, the immuneACCESS table is reduced to in-frame sequences with V and J assigned. These tables do not hold every clone; where another copy was compared, an unresolved V gene accounts for under half, and the others remain unexplained. This sample has 35,000 to 45,000 clones in its table, and roughly 90% of those were observed once. The ten largest clones take up about 16% of the sample.

With regard to this clone: Its antigen specificity is not known. Per-nucleotide qualities are absent, and no much larger clonotype sits a single base away.

The clonotype comes from an adult with an advanced solid tumor such as melanoma, head and neck, liver or kidney cancer. This material consisted of CD4+ or CD8+ T cells sorted from blood, taken in a trial of the OX40 agonist ivuxolimab. The sequence links TRBV6-1 to TRBJ2-7, with the D gene possibly TRBD1 or TRBD2, each one fitting 5 bases. The CDR3 region has the sequence CASSVRGFAYEQYF. The nucleotides read TGTGCCAGCAGTGTGAGGGGTTTTGCCTACGAGCAGTACTTC.